This record looks at one T cell receptor (beta chain) sequence and its context. Samples were taken several times over chemoradiotherapy. The data were obtained in a study of chemoradiotherapy in HPV16-positive cancers. About the study: Candidate HPV-specific clones and shared TCR motifs came from two HPV16-positive patients.

Only in-frame clones appear in the TCRdb table, and some are missing; sequencing was by immunoSEQ multiplex PCR. This table holds about 35,000 clones, roughly 75% found once. Trimming pared 4 bases from V and 1 base from J, leaving 8 bases between. Germline assignment: CDR1 SGDLS and CDR2 YYNGEE. CDR3 length equals 13 residues. The clonotype originates from a human donor with HPV-associated anogenital cancer. Sequenced material: blood, taken from a patient who underwent chemoradiotherapy. The rearrangement joins TRBV9 to TRBJ1-1; unclear D gene. The chain's CDR3 is CASSLAWNTEAFF. The CDR3 bases are TGTGCCAGCAGCCTGGCCTGGAACACTGAAGCTTTCTTT.